Each of the 6 T cell receptor beta chains below was sequenced from the same sample in a study of blood T cells in healthy people across ages. Together with a sample-barcoded 5' primer, a J-beta primer mix was included in a second PCR lasting about 6 to 12 cycles. Each CDR3 protein gets one entry after TCRdb re-called the 5' RACE reads with MiXCR. The sample shows roughly 800,000 distinct CDR3 sequences, over 45% of them seen only once. What was sequenced was blood. Receptors were obtained from a man in his thirties or forties in good health.

The V call is TRBV27, the J call TRBJ1-1, with D uncertain. The CDR3 has 14 residues. V gave up 5 bases and J gave up 5 bases, with 15 bases separating them. CDR1 is MNHEY, CDR2 SMNVEV, per germline (reference sequence). The CDR3 reads CASSVLGPGTEAFF. CDR3 sequence (DNA): TGTGCCAGCAGTGTTTTAGGCCCGGGTACTGAAGCTTTCTTT.

This clonotype was seen only a few times. The J gene is TRBJ2-3, the V gene TRBV9; D is perhaps TRBD1 (6 bases). The CDR3 has 14 residues. Germline CDR1 SGDLS, CDR2 YYNGEE. V was pared by 3 bases and J by 4 bases, with 12 bases between. CDR3 residues: CASSDRVEADTQYF. In nucleotides, the CDR3 is TGTGCCAGCAGCGACAGGGTGGAGGCAGATACGCAGTATTTT.

This clonotype was counted a few times. V and J are TRBV5-1 and TRBJ2-1; 7 nucleotides align to TRBD2. Trimming removed 4 bases from V and 5 bases from J; junction bases left unmatched: 12. The CDR3 sequence is 16 residues long. Germline V gene sequence: CDR1 SGHRS, CDR2 YFSETQ. The CDR3 here is CASSPRAGVRDNEQFF. The CDR3 bases are TGCGCCAGCAGCCCCCGTGCGGGGGTAAGGGACAATGAGCAGTTCTTC.

The chain couples TRBV7-9 to TRBJ1-2, with unresolved D. The CDR3 runs to 14 residues. In germline, CDR1 is SEHNR, CDR2 FQNEAQ (reference sequence). V shed 2 bases and J shed 6 bases, with 13 bases lying between them. The CDR3 DNA follows: TGTGCCAGCAGCTTAATTGCCACCCTGGATGGCTACACCTTC. Translation: CASSLIATLDGYTF.

This clonotype was counted once. This sequence joins TRBV20-1 and TRBJ2-5, with TRBD2 matching over 9 bases. TRBJ2-7 explains the end of the DNA better; the J call may be wrong. Germline V gene lookup returns CDR1 DFQATT and CDR2 SNEGSKA (reference sequence). The CDR3 runs 12 residues. The CDR3 DNA sequence: TGCAGTGCTAGCTCTAGCGGGAACGAGCAGTACTTC. This codes for CSASSSGNEQYF.

The gene calls are TRBV20-1 and TRBJ2-2; D remains ambiguous. CDR1 and CDR2 (germline): DFQATT, SNEGSKA (reference sequence). Trimming left V 0 bases short and J 0 bases short, with 11 bases between. The CDR3 has 16 residues. CDR3 loop: CSARDSHSSNTGELFF. The CDR3 nucleotides are TGCAGTGCTAGAGATTCCCACAGTTCGAACACCGGGGAGCTGTTTTTT.